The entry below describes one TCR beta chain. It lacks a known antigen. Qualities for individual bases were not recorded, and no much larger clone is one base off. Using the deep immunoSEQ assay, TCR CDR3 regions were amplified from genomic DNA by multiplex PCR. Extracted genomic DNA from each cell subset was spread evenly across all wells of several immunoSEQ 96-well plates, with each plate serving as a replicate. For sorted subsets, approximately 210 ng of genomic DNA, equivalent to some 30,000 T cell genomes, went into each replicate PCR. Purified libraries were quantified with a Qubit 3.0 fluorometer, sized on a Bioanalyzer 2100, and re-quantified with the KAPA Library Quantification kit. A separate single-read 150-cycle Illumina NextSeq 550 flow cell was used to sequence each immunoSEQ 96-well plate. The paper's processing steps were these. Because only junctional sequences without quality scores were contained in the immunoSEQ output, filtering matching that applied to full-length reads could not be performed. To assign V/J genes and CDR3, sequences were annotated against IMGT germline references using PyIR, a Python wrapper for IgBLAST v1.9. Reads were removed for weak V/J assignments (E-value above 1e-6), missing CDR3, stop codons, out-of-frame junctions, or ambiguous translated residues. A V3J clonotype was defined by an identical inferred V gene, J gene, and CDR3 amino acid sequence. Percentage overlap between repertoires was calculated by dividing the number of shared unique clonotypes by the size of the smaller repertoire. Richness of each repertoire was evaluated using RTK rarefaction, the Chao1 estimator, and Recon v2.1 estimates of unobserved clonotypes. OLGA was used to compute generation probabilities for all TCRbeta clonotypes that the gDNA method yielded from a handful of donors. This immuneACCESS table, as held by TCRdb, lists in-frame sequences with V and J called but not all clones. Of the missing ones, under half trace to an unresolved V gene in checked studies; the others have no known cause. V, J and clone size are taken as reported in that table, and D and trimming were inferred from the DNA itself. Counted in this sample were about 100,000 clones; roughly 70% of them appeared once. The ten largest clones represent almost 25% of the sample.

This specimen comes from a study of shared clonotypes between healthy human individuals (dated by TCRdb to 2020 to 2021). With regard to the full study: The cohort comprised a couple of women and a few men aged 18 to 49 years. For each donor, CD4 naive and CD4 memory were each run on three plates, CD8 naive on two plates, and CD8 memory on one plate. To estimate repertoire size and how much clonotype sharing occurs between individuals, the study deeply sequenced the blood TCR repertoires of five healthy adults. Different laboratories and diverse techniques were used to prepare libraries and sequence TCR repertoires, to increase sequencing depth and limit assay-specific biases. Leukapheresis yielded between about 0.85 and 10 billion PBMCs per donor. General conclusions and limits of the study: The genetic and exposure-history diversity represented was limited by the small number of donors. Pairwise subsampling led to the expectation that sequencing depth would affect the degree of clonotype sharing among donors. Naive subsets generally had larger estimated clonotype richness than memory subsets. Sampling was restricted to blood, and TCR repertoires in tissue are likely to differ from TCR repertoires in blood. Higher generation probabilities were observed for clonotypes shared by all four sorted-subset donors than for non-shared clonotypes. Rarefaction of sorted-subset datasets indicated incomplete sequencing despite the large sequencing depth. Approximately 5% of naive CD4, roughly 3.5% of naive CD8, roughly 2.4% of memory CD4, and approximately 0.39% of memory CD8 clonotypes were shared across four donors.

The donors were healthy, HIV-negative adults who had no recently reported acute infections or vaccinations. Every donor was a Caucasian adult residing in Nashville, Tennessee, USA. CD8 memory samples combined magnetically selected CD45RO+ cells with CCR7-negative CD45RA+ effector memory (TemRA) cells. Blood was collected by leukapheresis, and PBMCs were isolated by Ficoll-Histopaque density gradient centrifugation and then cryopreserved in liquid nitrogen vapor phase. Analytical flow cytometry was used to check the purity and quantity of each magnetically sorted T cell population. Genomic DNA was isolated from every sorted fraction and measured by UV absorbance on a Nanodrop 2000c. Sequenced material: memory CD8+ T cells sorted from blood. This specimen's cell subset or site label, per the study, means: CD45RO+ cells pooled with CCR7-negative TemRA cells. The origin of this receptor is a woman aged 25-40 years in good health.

The CDR3 amino acid sequence is: CSGRAGENTEAFF. The sequence in DNA is TGCAGCGGCAGGGCGGGAGAAAACACTGAAGCTTTCTTT. The sequence is built from TRBV29-1 and TRBJ1-1; the best D guess is TRBD1, with 5 bases matching. At the junction V is shortened by 7 bases and J by 2 bases, with 14 bases in between. CDR1 and CDR2, per the germline V gene, are SQVTM and ANQGSEA. Taken from cysteine to phenylalanine, the CDR3 has 13 residues. The sequence is cut down to CDR3 DNA, 39 bases in frame from base 1.